Following are 17 T cell receptor beta chains from one sample sequenced in a study of cytomegalovirus exposure and HLA in healthy donors (dated by TCRdb to 2017 to 2019). Library preparation was by the immunoSEQ multiplex PCR assay. TCRdb mirrors the immuneACCESS table, restricted to in-frame sequences. Some clones are absent from its copies; in checked studies, under half trace to an unresolved V gene, and the reason for the others is unknown. The sample profile shows 250,000 to 400,000 clones; roughly 88% of them were found once. Of the sample, around 0.96% falls within the top ten clones. Input material: PBMCs. Receptors were obtained from a man in his thirties or forties in good health and CMV-seronegative.

J is TRBJ1-5 and V is TRBV7-9, with D possibly being TRBD1 (6 bases). The V and J ends lost 3 bases and 0 bases respectively, with 9 bases between them. The CDR3 covers 15 residues. Germline lookup yields CDR1 SEHNR and CDR2 FQNEAQ (reference sequence). The CDR3 protein is CASSLTGHSNQPQHF. The CDR3 nucleotides read TGTGCCAGCAGCTTGACAGGCCATAGCAATCAGCCCCAGCATTTT.

The chain links TRBV6-5 to TRBJ1-1; maybe TRBD1 (5 bases). Trimming cost V 6 bases and J 0 bases, with 11 bases left between them. In germline, CDR1 is MNHEY, CDR2 SVGAGI. CDR3 length equals 14 residues. In nucleotides, the CDR3 is TGTGCCAGCAGCCGACGGGACTTGAACACTGAAGCTTTCTTT. Translating it yields CASSRRDLNTEAFF.

V usage is TRBV4-1 and J usage is TRBJ1-1; D not certain. V lost 7 bases and J lost 1, with 19 bases in between. Germline-derived CDR1 and CDR2 are MGHRA and YSYEKL. This CDR3 has 16 residues. CDR3 sequence (DNA): TGCGCCAGCAATAAAAGAGTGCAGGCCCCGAACACTGAAGCTTTCTTT. It yields the protein CASNKRVQAPNTEAFF.

The CDR3 reads CASRRDSLVGEQYF. The DNA of the CDR3 is TGTGCCAGTAGGAGAGACAGTTTAGTGGGAGAGCAGTACTTC. The genes are TRBV19 and TRBJ2-7; D possibly corresponds to TRBD1 (5 bases). Germline CDR1 LNHDA, CDR2 SQIVND (reference sequence). V was pared by 6 bases and J by 7 bases, with 19 bases between. The CDR3 contains 14 residues.

The genes are TRBV4-1 and TRBJ2-7; the D is unclear. This CDR3 spans 14 amino acids. V was clipped by 1 base and J by 0 bases, with 7 bases between them. Germline CDR1 reads MGHRA; CDR2 reads YSYEKL. The CDR3 DNA reads TGCGCCAGCAGCCAAGTTTCCAGCTCCTACGAGCAGTACTTC. The encoded protein is CASSQVSSSYEQYF.

In its sample, this clone was seen once. The chain couples TRBV9 to TRBJ2-1; D is perhaps TRBD2 (6 bases). The CDR3 spans 17 residues. Germline lookup yields CDR1 SGDLS and CDR2 YYNGEE. The V end was cut by 4 bases, the J end by 4 bases, with 21 bases between. CDR3 sequence (DNA): TGTGCCAGCAGCTCCCAGGGAGGAGGTTCGTATTACAATGAGCAGTTCTTC. Protein product: CASSSQGGGSYYNEQFF.

This rearrangement joins TRBV18 to TRBJ1-2; 10 bases match TRBD1. The CDR3 has 17 amino acids. In germline, CDR1 is KGHSH, CDR2 LQKENI. The junction had 7 bases not matched to a gene; V was cut back by 3 bases and J by 0 bases. DNA for the CDR3: TGTGCCAGCTCACCCACCGCGGGACAGGGGCCTAACTATGGCTACACCTTC. It encodes CASSPTAGQGPNYGYTF.

V is TRBV6-1 and J is TRBJ2-7, with TRBD1 matching over 7 bases. Germline loops: CDR1 MNHNS, CDR2 SASEGT. The CDR3 totals 15 residues. V lost 7 bases and J lost 0; bases outside the gene matches: 9. The CDR3 DNA reads as TGTGCCAGCAACAGACAGGGTGGAAGCTCCTACGAGCAGTACTTC. Its protein product is CASNRQGGSSYEQYF.

This chain links TRBV5-1 with TRBJ2-5, with TRBD2 identical over 10 bases. With 4 bases clipped from V and 2 bases from J, the junction kept 5 bases outside the gene matches. Germline-derived CDR1 and CDR2 are SGHRS and YFSETQ. The CDR3 totals 15 residues. The CDR3 sequence is CASSHYSGGQETQYF. In DNA form, the CDR3 reads TGCGCCAGCAGCCACTATAGCGGGGGGCAAGAGACCCAGTACTTC. Complete variable domain (other parts from reference TRBV5-1 and TRBJ2-5): KAGVTQTPRYLIKTRGQQVTLSCSPISGHRSVSWYQQTPGQGLQFLFEYFSETQRNKGNFPGRFSGRQFSNSRSEMNVSTLELGDSALYLCASSHYSGGQETQYFGPGTRLLVL.

This clone has a single count. CDR3 protein: CASSLIGTGNGETQYF. CDR3 DNA: TGCGCCAGCAGCTTGATCGGAACAGGGAACGGAGAGACCCAGTACTTC. This rearrangement joins TRBV5-1 to TRBJ2-5; tentatively, D is TRBD1 (6 bases). Per germline, CDR1 SGHRS and CDR2 YFSETQ. Trimming cost V 1 base and J 4 bases, with 17 bases left between them. There are 16 residues in the CDR3.

V usage is TRBV19 and J usage is TRBJ2-7, with 10 bases that match TRBD2. V lost 6 bases, J lost 3 bases, and 8 bases stayed unmatched. CDR3 length: 15 amino acids. Germline V CDR1 and CDR2: LNHDA, SQIVND (reference sequence). CDR3 protein: CASSAGTSDLYEQYF. In DNA form, the CDR3 reads TGTGCCAGTAGCGCCGGGACTAGCGACCTCTACGAGCAGTACTTC.

As to this clone: One end of the junction is discordant with germline, which a read error may explain. The chain combines TRBV28 with TRBJ1-2; no firm D call. In germline, CDR1 is MDHEN, CDR2 SYDVKM. The CDR3 runs 10 residues. The CDR3, as DNA: TGTGCCAGCAGTTCCCGTGGGCGAGAGTTC. It encodes CASSSRGREF.

V usage is TRBV27 and J usage is TRBJ1-5; D call uncertain. The V gene lost 5 bases and the J gene lost 0 bases, with 8 bases spanning the gap. Germline-derived CDR1 and CDR2 are MNHEY and SMNVEV (reference sequence). The CDR3 is 14 amino acids. CDR3 DNA: TGTGCCAGCAGTCCGCAGGATAGCAATCAGCCCCAGCATTTT. Translating gives CASSPQDSNQPQHF.

The chain combines TRBV7-6 with TRBJ2-5; D may be TRBD1 (5 bases). Germline V CDR1 and CDR2: SGHVS, FNYEAQ. This CDR3 is built from 14 residues. With 5 bases removed from V and 2 bases from J, the gap between germline ends came to 12 bases. The CDR3 loop is CASSHGRQQETQYF. The DNA of the CDR3 is TGTGCCAGCAGCCATGGAAGACAGCAAGAGACCCAGTACTTC.

V gene TRBV21-1 combines with J gene TRBJ2-3; the D call TRBD2 from the table was never checked on the DNA. TRBV21-1 is assigned pseudogene status. The CDR3 consists of 19 residues. The CDR3 nucleotides read TGTGCCAGCAGCACACCGCACCTTGAGACCGGGGTGAGCACAGATACGCAGTATTTT. Amino acid sequence: CASSTPHLETGVSTDTQYF.

The chain has TRBV27 and TRBJ1-4; possibly TRBD1 for D (6 bases). Germline assignment: CDR1 MNHEY and CDR2 SMNVEV (reference sequence). This CDR3 has 12 amino acids. The DNA for the CDR3 is TGTGCTACGAGGGGGATTGGCGAAAAACTGTTTTTT. It specifies CATRGIGEKLFF.

V is TRBV5-1 and J is TRBJ2-5; tentatively, D is TRBD1 (6 bases). This CDR3 is built from 15 residues. Trimming left V 3 bases short and J 2 bases short, with 14 bases between. CDR1 and CDR2 from the germline V gene are SGHRS and YFSETQ. CDR3 nucleotides: TGCGCCAGCAGCTCGACAGGAGCTGAACAAGAGACCCAGTACTTC. Protein product: CASSSTGAEQETQYF.